This is a list of T cell receptor beta chains from one sample in a study of regulatory T cells. Here immunoSEQ multiplex PCR was the method, and the copy in TCRdb shows in-frame clones only, minus some. The sample shows about 18,000 clones, more than 85% of them seen only once. Specimen: CD8+ T cells sorted from blood. The receptor source for this set is a person under 30 with CD3G deficiency. The CDR3 runs from the conserved cysteine through the conserved F or W. D genes are given only for firm matches. The size field is filled for only some rows; it gives once, few, many or a size class.

>TRBJ2-5|TRBV7-6|14|-|-
TGTGCCAGCAGCGAAGGGACGTCTCAAGAGACCCAGTACTTC
CASSEGTSQETQYF
>TRBJ1-2|TRBV10-3|12|-|-
TGTGCCACGCAGACTGGGTCCTATGGCTACACCTTC
CATQTGSYGYTF
>TRBJ2-7|TRBV7-8|13|-|-
TGTGCCAGCAGCTTGGGCCCGTCCCAGGAGCAGTACTTC
CASSLGPSQEQYF
>TRBJ2-7|TRBV4-3|14|once|-
TGCGCCAGCAGCCCCACTAGGGGGGCCTACGAGCAGTACTTC
CASSPTRGAYEQYF
>TRBJ2-7|TRBV28|13|-|-
TGTGCCAGCAGTTTTGGAGGGCAGTACGAGCAGTACTTC
CASSFGGQYEQYF
>TRBJ1-5|TRBV5-4|15|-|-
TGTGCCAGCAGCTCGGACGGGGGTCTTGATCAGCCCCAGCATTTT
CASSSDGGLDQPQHF
>TRBJ1-6|TRBV27|13|-|TRBD1
TGTGCCAGCAGTTTGGGGACAGGTTCACCCCTCCACTTT
CASSLGTGSPLHF
>TRBJ1-1|TRBV6-5|12|-|-
TGTGCCAGCGCAGAAGGTGGCACTGAAGCTTTCTTT
CASAEGGTEAFF
>TRBJ2-2|TRBV1|16|-|-
TGCACCAGCAGCCCCCGGAAGAGCGGGAACACCGGGGAGCTGTTTTTT
CTSSPRKSGNTGELFF
>TRBJ2-2|TRBV7-9|14|-|-
TGTGCCAGCAGCATCCGACAGGACACCGGGGAGCTGTTTTTT
CASSIRQDTGELFF
>TRBJ1-3|TRBV2|15|-|-
TGTGCCAGCAGGATGGGACATTTCTCTGGAAACACCATATATTTT
CASRMGHFSGNTIYF
>TRBJ1-2|TRBV4-3|14|-|-
TGCGCCAGCAGCCAAGAGGGCCTACCCTATGGCTACACCTTC
CASSQEGLPYGYTF
>TRBJ2-5|TRBV7-9|13|-|-
TGTGCCAGCAGCCCCCCGGGGTCGGAGACCCAGTACTTC
CASSPPGSETQYF
>TRBJ2-5|TRBV9|15|once|-
TGTGCCAGCAGCTCAAGCGGCGGGGACCAAGAGACCCAGTACTTC
CASSSSGGDQETQYF
>TRBJ2-3|TRBV4-3|16|once|-
TGCGCCAGCAGCCAAGACGTTGGGGGGGCCACAGATACGCAGTATTTT
CASSQDVGGATDTQYF
>TRBJ1-2|TRBV30|13|few|TRBD1
TGTGCCTGGACGGATGGACAGGGGACAAGCTACACCTTC
CAWTDGQGTSYTF